The rows below give T cell receptor beta chains drawn from one sample of a study of T cell changes during pregnancy in multiple sclerosis. Only in-frame clones appear in the TCRdb table, and some are missing; sequencing was by immunoSEQ multiplex PCR. Among around 60,000 clones, about 93% were seen once, and the ten largest hold about 3%. The sequencing used peripheral blood, collected in the third trimester of pregnancy. These receptors were taken from a female donor in good health, enrolled as a control in a pregnancy study. Both conserved end residues are part of each CDR3. The D gene is left open where the match is weak.

V gene: TRBV7-6
D gene: TRBD1
J gene: TRBJ2-5
CDR3 protein: CASSQGAETQYF
CDR3 DNA: TGTGCCAGCAGCCAGGGGGCAGAGACCCAGTACTTC

V gene: TRBV4-2
D gene: -
J gene: TRBJ1-5
CDR3 protein: CASSQEWGEDQPQHF
CDR3 DNA: TGTGCCAGCAGCCAAGAGTGGGGGGAGGATCAGCCCCAGCATTTT

V gene: TRBV28
D gene: -
J gene: TRBJ2-3
CDR3 protein: CASSFSDTQYF
CDR3 DNA: TGTGCCAGCAGTTTCTCAGATACGCAGTATTTT

V gene: TRBV7-8
D gene: TRBD2
J gene: TRBJ2-2
CDR3 protein: CASTGLAGGNTGELFF
CDR3 DNA: TGTGCCAGCACGGGACTAGCGGGGGGGAACACCGGGGAGCTGTTTTTT

V gene: TRBV11-3
D gene: TRBD1
J gene: TRBJ2-1
CDR3 protein: CASSLGWTGKGNEQFF
CDR3 DNA: TGTGCCAGCAGCTTAGGCTGGACAGGGAAGGGCAATGAGCAGTTCTTC

V gene: TRBV7-3
D gene: -
J gene: TRBJ1-2
CDR3 protein: CASSEVAGARHNYGYTF
CDR3 DNA: TGTGCCAGCAGCGAGGTGGCAGGGGCTCGCCATAACTATGGCTACACCTTC

V gene: TRBV4-3
D gene: -
J gene: TRBJ1-2
CDR3 protein: CASSPGHDPNYGYTF
CDR3 DNA: TGCGCCAGCAGCCCGGGACACGACCCGAACTATGGCTACACCTTC

V gene: TRBV15
D gene: TRBD1
J gene: TRBJ2-3
CDR3 protein: CATSGLPGQGAMDTQYF
CDR3 DNA: TGTGCCACCAGCGGATTACCGGGACAGGGGGCCATGGATACGCAGTATTTT

V gene: TRBV9
D gene: TRBD1
J gene: TRBJ2-1
CDR3 protein: CASSVVGDSDNEQFF
CDR3 DNA: TGTGCCAGCAGCGTAGTTGGGGACAGCGACAATGAGCAGTTCTTC

V gene: TRBV9
D gene: -
J gene: TRBJ1-1
CDR3 protein: CASSVAGGNTEAFF
CDR3 DNA: TGTGCCAGCAGCGTAGCTGGAGGCAACACTGAAGCTTTCTTT